The rows below give T cell receptor beta chains drawn from one sample of a study of vaccination and CD4 T cells after COVID-19. Their antigens remain unidentified. Each CDR3 protein gets one entry after TCRdb re-called the PCR reads with MiXCR. This sample has 7,500 to 10,000 distinct CDR3 sequences, with around 45% found just once. Material: CD4+ T cells from blood, cultured in vitro. The receptors were sampled from a human donor in good health. Both conserved end residues are part of each CDR3. The D gene is left open where the match is weak. Clone size is given for some rows only: seen once, a few or many times, or a class if the clone is expanded.

v_gene: TRBV7-8; d_gene: -; j_gene: TRBJ2-7; abundance: -; CDR3aa: CASSGRRGSSYEQYF; CDR3nt: TGTGCCAGCAGCGGGAGACGGGGGAGCTCCTACGAGCAGTACTTC
v_gene: TRBV20-1; d_gene: -; j_gene: TRBJ1-1; abundance: -; CDR3aa: CSARVQSENTEAFF; CDR3nt: TGCAGTGCTAGGGTACAGAGCGAGAACACTGAAGCTTTCTTT
v_gene: TRBV19; d_gene: -; j_gene: TRBJ2-7; abundance: once; CDR3aa: CASSVLPGPTYEQYF; CDR3nt: TGTGCCAGTAGTGTCTTACCGGGGCCTACCTACGAGCAGTACTTC
v_gene: TRBV30; d_gene: TRBD1; j_gene: TRBJ2-7; abundance: few; CDR3aa: CAGLTGDHYEQYF; CDR3nt: TGTGCCGGTCTGACAGGGGACCACTACGAGCAGTACTTC
v_gene: TRBV6-1; d_gene: TRBD1; j_gene: TRBJ1-1; abundance: -; CDR3aa: CASSIPGTGEAFF; CDR3nt: TGTGCCAGCAGTATTCCCGGGACAGGTGAAGCTTTCTTT
v_gene: TRBV7-2; d_gene: -; j_gene: TRBJ2-7; abundance: -; CDR3aa: CASSSRIQGVEQYF; CDR3nt: TGTGCCAGCAGCAGTCGGATACAGGGTGTCGAGCAGTACTTC
v_gene: TRBV14; d_gene: -; j_gene: TRBJ1-2; abundance: -; CDR3aa: CASSQARRGYTF; CDR3nt: TGTGCCAGCAGCCAAGCCAGGAGGGGCTACACCTTC
v_gene: TRBV19; d_gene: -; j_gene: TRBJ1-2; abundance: few; CDR3aa: CASSRGTPYGYTF; CDR3nt: TGTGCCAGTAGTCGAGGGACACCTTATGGCTACACCTTC
v_gene: TRBV5-4; d_gene: -; j_gene: TRBJ2-3; abundance: -; CDR3aa: CASSGGLPGTDTQYF; CDR3nt: TGTGCCAGCAGCGGCGGCCTCCCCGGCACAGATACGCAGTATTTT
v_gene: TRBV7-9; d_gene: -; j_gene: TRBJ2-1; abundance: few; CDR3aa: CASSLDGPSYNEQFF; CDR3nt: TGTGCCAGCAGTTTGGACGGACCCTCCTACAATGAGCAGTTCTTC
v_gene: TRBV6-4; d_gene: -; j_gene: TRBJ1-1; abundance: -; CDR3aa: CASSDSPRRNTEAFF; CDR3nt: TGTGCCAGCAGTGATTCCCCAAGGAGAAACACTGAAGCTTTCTTT
v_gene: TRBV2; d_gene: -; j_gene: TRBJ1-2; abundance: -; CDR3aa: CASSSDTVSCTF; CDR3nt: TGTGCCAGCAGTTCCGATACAGTGTCTTGCACCTTC
v_gene: TRBV5-4; d_gene: -; j_gene: TRBJ1-4; abundance: -; CDR3aa: CASSLPGLNEKLFF; CDR3nt: TGTGCCAGCAGCTTGCCAGGGCTTAATGAAAAACTGTTTTTT
v_gene: TRBV5-1; d_gene: TRBD1; j_gene: TRBJ2-7; abundance: few; CDR3aa: CASSQGQGAFYEQYF; CDR3nt: TGCGCCAGCAGCCAGGGACAGGGGGCGTTCTACGAGCAGTACTTC
v_gene: TRBV30; d_gene: -; j_gene: TRBJ2-1; abundance: -; CDR3aa: CAWSVLRDSSYNEQFF; CDR3nt: TGTGCCTGGAGTGTACTCCGGGATAGCTCCTACAATGAGCAGTTCTTC
v_gene: TRBV29-1; d_gene: TRBD1; j_gene: TRBJ1-2; abundance: -; CDR3aa: CSVEEAGGDSHGYGYTF; CDR3nt: TGCAGCGTTGAAGAAGCAGGGGGCGACTCCCACGGCTATGGCTACACCTTC
v_gene: TRBV5-4; d_gene: -; j_gene: TRBJ2-7; abundance: -; CDR3aa: CASSLKATPYEQYF; CDR3nt: TGTGCCAGCAGCTTAAAAGCTACACCCTACGAGCAGTACTTC
v_gene: TRBV10-3; d_gene: -; j_gene: TRBJ1-4; abundance: once; CDR3aa: CAISVARDNEKLFF; CDR3nt: TGTGCCATCAGTGTAGCCAGAGATAATGAAAAACTGTTTTTT
v_gene: TRBV5-4; d_gene: TRBD2; j_gene: TRBJ2-7; abundance: few; CDR3aa: CASSFAEGGRASEQYF; CDR3nt: TGTGCCAGCAGCTTTGCCGAGGGCGGGAGGGCCTCCGAGCAGTACTTC
v_gene: TRBV20-1; d_gene: -; j_gene: TRBJ2-3; abundance: few; CDR3aa: CSGTGPSTDTQYF; CDR3nt: TGCAGTGGGACGGGACCCAGCACAGATACGCAGTATTTT
v_gene: TRBV7-9; d_gene: -; j_gene: TRBJ1-1; abundance: few; CDR3aa: CASSSTAGTEAFF; CDR3nt: TGTGCCAGCAGCTCGACAGCGGGCACTGAAGCTTTCTTT
v_gene: TRBV21-1; d_gene: -; j_gene: TRBJ1-5; abundance: few; CDR3aa: CASSPVDPGSQPQHF; CDR3nt: TGTGCCAGCAGCCCAGTGGATCCAGGGAGTCAGCCCCAGCATTTT
v_gene: TRBV11-2; d_gene: TRBD1; j_gene: TRBJ1-2; abundance: -; CDR3aa: CASSSNRDSVFGYTF; CDR3nt: TGTGCCAGCAGCTCGAACCGGGACAGCGTATTTGGCTACACCTTC
v_gene: TRBV12-3/TRBV12-4; d_gene: TRBD1; j_gene: TRBJ1-1; abundance: once; CDR3aa: CASSLTGGMGSGMNTEAFF; CDR3nt: TGTGCCAGCAGTTTGACAGGGGGCATGGGCTCGGGCATGAACACTGAAGCTTTCTTT